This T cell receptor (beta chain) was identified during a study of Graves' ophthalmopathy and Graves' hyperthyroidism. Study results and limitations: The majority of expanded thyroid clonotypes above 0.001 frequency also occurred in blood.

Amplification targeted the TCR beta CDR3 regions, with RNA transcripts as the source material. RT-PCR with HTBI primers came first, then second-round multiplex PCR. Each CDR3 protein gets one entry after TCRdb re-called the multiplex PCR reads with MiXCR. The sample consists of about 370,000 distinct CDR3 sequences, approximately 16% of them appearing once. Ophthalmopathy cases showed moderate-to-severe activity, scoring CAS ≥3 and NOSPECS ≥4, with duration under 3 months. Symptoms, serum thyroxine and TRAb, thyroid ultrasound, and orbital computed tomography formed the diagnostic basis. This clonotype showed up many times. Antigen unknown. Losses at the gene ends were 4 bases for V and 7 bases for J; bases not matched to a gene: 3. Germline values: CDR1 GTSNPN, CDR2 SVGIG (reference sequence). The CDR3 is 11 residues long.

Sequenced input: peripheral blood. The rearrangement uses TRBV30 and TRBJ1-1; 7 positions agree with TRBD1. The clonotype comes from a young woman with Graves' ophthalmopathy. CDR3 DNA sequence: TGTGCCTGGATAGGGACAGTTGAAGCTTTCTTT. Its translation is CAWIGTVEAFF. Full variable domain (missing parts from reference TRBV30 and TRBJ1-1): SQTIHQWPATLVQPVGSPLSLECTVEGTSNPNLYWYRQAAGRGLQLLFYSVGIGQISSEVPQNLSASRPQDRQFILSSKKLLLSDSGFYLCAWIGTVEAFFGQGTRLTVV.